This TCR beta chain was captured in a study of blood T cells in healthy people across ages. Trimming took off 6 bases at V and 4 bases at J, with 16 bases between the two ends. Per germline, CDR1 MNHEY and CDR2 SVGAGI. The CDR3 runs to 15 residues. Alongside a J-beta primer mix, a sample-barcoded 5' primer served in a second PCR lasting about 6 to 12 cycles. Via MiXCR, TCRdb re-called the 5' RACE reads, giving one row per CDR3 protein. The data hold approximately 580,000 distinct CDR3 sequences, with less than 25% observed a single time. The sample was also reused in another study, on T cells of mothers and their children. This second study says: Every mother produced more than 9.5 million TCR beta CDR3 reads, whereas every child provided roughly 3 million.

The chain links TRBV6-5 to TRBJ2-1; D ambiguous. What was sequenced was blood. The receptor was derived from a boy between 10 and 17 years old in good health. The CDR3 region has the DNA TGTGCCAGCAGCCTTGTGCAAGGCCCATACAATGAGCAGTTCTTC. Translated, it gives CASSLVQGPYNEQFF.